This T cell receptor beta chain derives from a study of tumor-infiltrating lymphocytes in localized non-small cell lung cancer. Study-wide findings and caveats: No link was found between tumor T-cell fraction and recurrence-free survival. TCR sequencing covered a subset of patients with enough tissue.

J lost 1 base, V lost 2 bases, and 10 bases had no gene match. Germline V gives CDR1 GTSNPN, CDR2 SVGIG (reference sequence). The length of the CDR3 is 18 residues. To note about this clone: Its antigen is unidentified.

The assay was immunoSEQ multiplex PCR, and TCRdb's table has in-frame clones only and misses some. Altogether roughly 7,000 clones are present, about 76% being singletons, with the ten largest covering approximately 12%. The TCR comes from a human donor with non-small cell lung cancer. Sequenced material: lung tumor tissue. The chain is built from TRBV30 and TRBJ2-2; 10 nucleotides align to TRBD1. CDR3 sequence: CAWSPPGTGAGNTGELFF. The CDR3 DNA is TGTGCCTGGAGTCCTCCCGGGACAGGGGCCGGGAACACCGGGGAGCTGTTTTTT.